This entry features one T cell receptor (beta chain) sequence. Authors' analysis steps: Quantification of nucleated cells was approximated via reference gene primer amplification. TCRdb's table, derived via immunoSEQ multiplex PCR, lists solely in-frame clones and lacks some. The V and J calls and clone size were taken over from that table, and D and trimming were inferred from the DNA. Of hundreds of thousands of clones listed, around 84% are singletons. The sample is drawn from a study of blood T cell repertoires in COVID-19. The overall study: Samples taken during acute and convalescent COVID-19 were collected in the United States, Italy and Spain. In each case, the material was cDNA or gDNA derived from T cells, B-cell-depleted T cells, or PBMCs.

Germline values: CDR1 SQVTM, CDR2 ANQGSEA. V lost 6 bases and J 2 bases, leaving 17 bases between the germline ends. This CDR3 is built from 15 residues. This receptor was taken from a woman at least 80 years old with active or convalescent COVID-19. Sequencing input: peripheral blood. The genes are TRBV29-1 and TRBJ2-1; maybe TRBD2 (5 bases). CDR3 sequence: CSVPRGPDPYNEQFF. The CDR3 bases are TGCAGCGTCCCGCGAGGGCCCGACCCCTACAATGAGCAGTTCTTC.